This T cell receptor (beta chain) was observed in a study of T cells in Graves' hyperthyroidism and ophthalmopathy (dated by TCRdb to between 2019 and 2020). Study-level background: A discovery cohort of about a hundred patients, approximately 45 with Graves' ophthalmopathy and 57 with stable Graves' hyperthyroidism, was used to find distinguishing TCR V-J signatures. Prospective prediction of ophthalmopathy was tested in an independent validation cohort of 18 hyperthyroidism patients and 17 patients who later progressed to ophthalmopathy. The roughly 91 discovery patients were randomly divided into training and test sets at a 7:3 ratio. In about 6 Graves' hyperthyroidism patients, the study also compared T-cell repertoires from thyroid tissue with T-cell repertoires from blood. After blood sampling, hyperthyroidism patients were treated with methimazole at a starting dose of 30 mg daily, and ophthalmopathy patients were treated with high-dose intravenous methylprednisolone. The paper reports TCR Vbeta CDR3 sequencing of fewer than 150 peripheral blood samples: around 45 ophthalmopathy, roughly 74 hyperthyroidism and some 17 progressor patients.

Concerning this clonotype itself: Its cognate antigen has yet to be identified. Per-base qualities were not stored, and no clone one base away is much larger.

The study at large found these results: Most expanded thyroid clonotypes (frequency above 0.001) were also found in blood, which suggests that blood repertoires may mirror thyroid immune responses. A 13 V-J signature model separated ophthalmopathy from stable hyperthyroidism, with about 88% sensitivity and about 81% specificity in cross-validation and 80%/75% in testing. Sample size was not statistically predetermined, and investigators were not blinded to group allocation. During validation, the model predicted progression to ophthalmopathy a median of around six months ahead of onset, with approximately 71% sensitivity and 72.22% specificity.

The TCR beta CDR3 regions were amplified from RNA transcripts. For the first round of RT-PCR on the TCR CDR3, the HTBI primer set was used together with the Qiagen OneStep RT-PCR kit. The libraries were constructed in a second round of multiplex PCR and then size-selected and purified. Libraries were sequenced paired-end with 100 bp reads on an Illumina HiSeq2000. Turning to the authors' computational methods: SOAPnuke was used to process the raw data, with reads discarded if the reads contained adapters or uncalled bases, had a mean Phred below 15, or lacked an exact constant-primer or identifier match. COPE v1.2.5 was used to merge high-quality paired reads, and clonotypes were defined as unique nucleotide sequences. MiTCR v1.1 was used to align the clonotypes against IMGT TRBV, TRBD and TRBJ reference segments. Analysis was restricted to V-J combinations with a frequency above 0.0001, which covered just over 98% of repertoires. A TCS score was defined as the ratio of F50 (clonal expansion) to E x V (chaos), with BLOSUM62-based TCRdist applied between CDR3 peptides within each V-J. Welch's t-statistics and random forest reduced 500 to 650 V-J features to 10 to 15, which were used in a naive Bayes classifier (R e1071). The public sequencing data were trimmed at Q25 with fastp and processed into clonotypes with MiXCR by TCRdb, which kept only in-frame beta chains. Entries are consolidated by CDR3 protein sequence, retaining the most common genes and DNA. TCRdb, not the authors, supplied the V and J calls. The sample includes some 510,000 distinct CDR3 sequences, with roughly 50% observed a single time. The ten most abundant clones make up nearly 8.5% of the sample.

From a lookup of the germline V gene, CDR1 and CDR2 are SGHVS and FQNEAQ. The trim is 5 bases for V and 4 bases for J, with a gap of 12 bases between the germline ends. The CDR3 measures 13 amino acids from cysteine to phenylalanine. CDR3 DNA is the only sequence kept; it has 39 bases, read in frame from the first base. Graves' hyperthyroidism was defined as stable when no progression to ophthalmopathy occurred over 18 months of follow-up. Hyperthyroidism patients were aged 18 to 65 years and newly diagnosed, with disease duration of less than 2 months. The study excluded patients with uncontrolled infections, other autoimmune diseases, pregnancy or lactation. Diagnoses relied on clinical symptoms, serum thyroxine and TRAb, thyroid ultrasound and orbital computed tomography. Trizol reagent was used to extract total RNA, and RNA quality was then checked on an Agilent 2100 Bioanalyzer.

The chain was built from TRBV7-8 and TRBJ2-7; D gene: possibly TRBD1, on 8 matching bases. The sample comprised peripheral blood or thyroid tissue (not recorded which). The sequence was obtained from a woman younger than 30 with Graves' hyperthyroidism. Donor details come from another sample of the same person, matched by shared clones. Here the CDR3 is given as CASSTGGGYEQYF. The sequenced DNA: TGTGCCAGCAGCACAGGGGGGGGATACGAGCAGTACTTC.